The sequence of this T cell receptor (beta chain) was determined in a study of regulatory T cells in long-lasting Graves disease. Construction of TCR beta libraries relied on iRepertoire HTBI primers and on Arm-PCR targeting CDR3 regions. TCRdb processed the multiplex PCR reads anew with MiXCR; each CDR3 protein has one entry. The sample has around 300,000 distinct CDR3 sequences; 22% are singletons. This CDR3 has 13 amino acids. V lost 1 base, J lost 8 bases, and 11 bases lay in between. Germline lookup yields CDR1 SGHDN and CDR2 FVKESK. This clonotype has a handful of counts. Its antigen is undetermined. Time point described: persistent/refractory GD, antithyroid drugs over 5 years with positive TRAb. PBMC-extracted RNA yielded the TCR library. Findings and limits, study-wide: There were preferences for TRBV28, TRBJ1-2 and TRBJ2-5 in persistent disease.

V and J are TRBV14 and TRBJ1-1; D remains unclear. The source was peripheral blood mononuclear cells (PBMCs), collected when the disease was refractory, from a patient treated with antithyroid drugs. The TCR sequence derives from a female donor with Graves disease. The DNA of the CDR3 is TGTGCCAGCAGCCAAGCCGGACGGAGAGAAGCTTTCTTT. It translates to CASSQAGRREAFF.